Listed here is a single T cell receptor beta chain. What it binds is unknown. Trimming took 6 bases from V and 5 from J, leaving 16 bases between them. Germline values: CDR1 MNHEY, CDR2 SVGAGI. This CDR3 spans 14 amino acids. Specified treatment: some 19 received Ad26.COV2.S at low or high dose, single or two shots; roughly 5 received placebo; per-sample allocation not given. Specimens were obtained on day 63 following the first vaccine or placebo injection. The data were obtained in a study of Ad26.COV2.S vaccination and SARS-CoV-2 variants. For the study at large: This donor came from the COV1001 trial of Ad26.COV2.S. General observations from the study: Possibly, TCR breadth and depth analyses underestimated total T cell responses. Among vaccine recipients, spike-specific TCR breadth exceeded that of placebo recipients.

TCRdb's table, derived via immunoSEQ multiplex PCR, lists solely in-frame clones and lacks some. The data hold about 680,000 clones, with around 89% observed a single time. The genes are TRBV6-5 and TRBJ1-2; D perhaps matches TRBD1 (6 bases). This receptor was obtained from a person aged 18-60 years who received the Ad26.COV2.S COVID-19 vaccine or a placebo. The sequenced sample was peripheral blood, obtained in a trial of Ad26.COV2.S vaccine versus placebo. The CDR3 sequence: CASRPGGTRYGYTF. CDR3 sequence (DNA): TGTGCCAGCAGACCTGGCGGGACACGGTATGGCTACACCTTC.